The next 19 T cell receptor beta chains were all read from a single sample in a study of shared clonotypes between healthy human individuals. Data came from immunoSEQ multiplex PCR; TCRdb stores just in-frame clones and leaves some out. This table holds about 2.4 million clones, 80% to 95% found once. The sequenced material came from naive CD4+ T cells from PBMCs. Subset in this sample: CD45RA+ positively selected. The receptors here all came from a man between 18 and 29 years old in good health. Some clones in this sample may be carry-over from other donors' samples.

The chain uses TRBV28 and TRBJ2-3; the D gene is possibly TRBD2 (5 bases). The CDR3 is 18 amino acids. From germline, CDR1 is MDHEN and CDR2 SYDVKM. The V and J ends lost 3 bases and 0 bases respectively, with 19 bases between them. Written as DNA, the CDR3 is TGTGCCAGCAGTTTGGGGAGAGAGAACCTCCAAAGCACAGATACGCAGTATTTT. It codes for CASSLGRENLQSTDTQYF.

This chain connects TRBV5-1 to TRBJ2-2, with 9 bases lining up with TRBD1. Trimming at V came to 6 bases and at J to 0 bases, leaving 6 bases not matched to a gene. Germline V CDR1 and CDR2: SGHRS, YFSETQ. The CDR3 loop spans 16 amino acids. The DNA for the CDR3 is TGCGCCAGCAAAAGACAGGGGGGATCGAACACCGGGGAGCTGTTTTTT. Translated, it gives CASKRQGGSNTGELFF.

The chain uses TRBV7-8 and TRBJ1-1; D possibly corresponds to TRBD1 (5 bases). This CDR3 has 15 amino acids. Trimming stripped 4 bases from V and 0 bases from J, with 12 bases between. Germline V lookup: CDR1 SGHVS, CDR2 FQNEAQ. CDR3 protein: CASSSRTFMNTEAFF. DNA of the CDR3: TGTGCCAGCAGCTCTCGGACATTCATGAACACTGAAGCTTTCTTT.

CDR3 sequence reads: CASSLVGQGRSYEQYF. The CDR3 DNA reads as TGTGCCAGCAGCTTAGTGGGACAGGGAAGGTCCTACGAGCAGTACTTC. The V call is TRBV7-2, the J call TRBJ2-7, with 9 bases matching TRBD1. Trimming took 1 base from V and 1 from J; bases not matched to a gene: 5. Per germline, CDR1 SGHTA and CDR2 FQGNSA. This CDR3 is 16 amino acids long. Supplemented by reference TRBV7-2 and TRBJ2-7, the full variable domain reads GAGVSQSPSNKVTEKGKDVELRCDPISGHTALYWYRQSLGQGLEFLIYFQGNSAPDKSGLPSDRFSAERTGGSVSTLTIQRTQQEDSAVYLCASSLVGQGRSYEQYFGPGTRLTVT.

The CDR3 coding sequence is TGTGCCAGCAGACTAGCGGGAAACACAGATACGCAGTATTTT. This encodes CASRLAGNTDTQYF. The V and J genes are TRBV21-1 and TRBJ2-3; TRBD2 is the table's D call, not checked against the DNA. TRBV21-1 is a recognized pseudogene. There are 14 residues in the CDR3.

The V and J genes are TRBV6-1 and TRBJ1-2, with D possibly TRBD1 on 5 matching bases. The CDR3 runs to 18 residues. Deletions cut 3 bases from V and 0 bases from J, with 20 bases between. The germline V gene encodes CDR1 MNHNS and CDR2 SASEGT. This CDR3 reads CASSDPKGRPMTNYGYTF. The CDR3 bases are TGTGCCAGCAGTGACCCCAAGGGGCGGCCGATGACTAACTATGGCTACACCTTC.

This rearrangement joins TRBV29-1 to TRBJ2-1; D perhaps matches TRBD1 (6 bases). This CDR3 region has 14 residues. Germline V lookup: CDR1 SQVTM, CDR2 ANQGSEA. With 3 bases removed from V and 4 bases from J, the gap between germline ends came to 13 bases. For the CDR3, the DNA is TGCAGCGTTGATTCCCTGGACAGATACAATGAGCAGTTCTTC. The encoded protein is CSVDSLDRYNEQFF.

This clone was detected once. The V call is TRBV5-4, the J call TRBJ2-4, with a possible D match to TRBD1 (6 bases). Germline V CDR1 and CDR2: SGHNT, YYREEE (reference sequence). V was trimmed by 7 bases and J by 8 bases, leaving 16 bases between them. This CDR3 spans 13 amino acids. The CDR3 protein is CASAAPGADIQYF. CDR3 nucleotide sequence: TGTGCCAGCGCCGCCCCAGGGGCCGACATTCAGTACTTC.

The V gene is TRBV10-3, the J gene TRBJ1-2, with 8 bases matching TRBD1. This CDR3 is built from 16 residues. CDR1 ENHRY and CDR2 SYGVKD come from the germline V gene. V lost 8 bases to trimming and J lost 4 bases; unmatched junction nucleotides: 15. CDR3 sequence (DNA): TGTGCCATCGGCTCCGGGACAGGAACTTCTAGCTATGGCTACACCTTC. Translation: CAIGSGTGTSSYGYTF.

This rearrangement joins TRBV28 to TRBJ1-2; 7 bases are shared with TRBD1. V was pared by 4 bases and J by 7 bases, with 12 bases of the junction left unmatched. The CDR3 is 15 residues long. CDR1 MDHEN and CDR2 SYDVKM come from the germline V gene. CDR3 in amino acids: CASSSGGTGVRGYTF. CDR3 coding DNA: TGTGCCAGCAGTTCCGGGGGCACAGGGGTTCGTGGCTACACCTTC.

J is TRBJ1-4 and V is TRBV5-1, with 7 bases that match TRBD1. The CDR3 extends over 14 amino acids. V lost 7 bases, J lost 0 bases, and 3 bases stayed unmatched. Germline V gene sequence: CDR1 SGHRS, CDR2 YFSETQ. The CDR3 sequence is CASAQGPTNEKLFF. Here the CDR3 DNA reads TGCGCCAGCGCACAGGGGCCAACTAATGAAAAACTGTTTTTT.

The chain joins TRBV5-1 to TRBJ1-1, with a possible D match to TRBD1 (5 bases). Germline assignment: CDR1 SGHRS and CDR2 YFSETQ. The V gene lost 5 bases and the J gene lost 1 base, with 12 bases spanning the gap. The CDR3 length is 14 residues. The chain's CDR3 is CASSTGDPNTEAFF. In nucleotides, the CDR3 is TGCGCCAGCAGTACGGGGGACCCGAACACTGAAGCTTTCTTT.

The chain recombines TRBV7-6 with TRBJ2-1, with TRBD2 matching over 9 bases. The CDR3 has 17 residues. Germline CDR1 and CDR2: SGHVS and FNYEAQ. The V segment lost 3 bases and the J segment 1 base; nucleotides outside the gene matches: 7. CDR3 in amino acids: CASSLVLAGASYNEQFF. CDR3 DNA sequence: TGTGCCAGCAGCTTGGTTTTAGCGGGAGCGTCCTACAATGAGCAGTTCTTC.

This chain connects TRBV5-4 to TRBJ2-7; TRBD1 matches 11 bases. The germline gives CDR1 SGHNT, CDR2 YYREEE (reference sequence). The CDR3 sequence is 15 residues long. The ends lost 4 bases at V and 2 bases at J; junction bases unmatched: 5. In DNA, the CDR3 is TGTGCCAGCAGCGGGACAGGGGGATTAGCCTACGAGCAGTACTTC. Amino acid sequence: CASSGTGGLAYEQYF. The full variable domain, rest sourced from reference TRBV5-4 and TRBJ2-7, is ETGVTQSPTHLIKTRGQQVTLRCSSQSGHNTVSWYQQALGQGPQFIFQYYREEENGRGNFPPRFSGLQFPNYSSELNVNALELDDSALYLCASSGTGGLAYEQYFGPGTRLTVT.

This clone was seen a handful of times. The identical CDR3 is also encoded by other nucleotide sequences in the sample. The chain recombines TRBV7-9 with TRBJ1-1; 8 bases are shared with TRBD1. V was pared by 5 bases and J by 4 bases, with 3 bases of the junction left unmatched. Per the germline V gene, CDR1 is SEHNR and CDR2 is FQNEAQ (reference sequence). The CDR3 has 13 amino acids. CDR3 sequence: CASSQQGGTEAFF. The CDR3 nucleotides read TGTGCCAGCAGCCAACAGGGGGGCACTGAAGCTTTCTTT. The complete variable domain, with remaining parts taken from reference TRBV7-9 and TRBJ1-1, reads DTGVSQNPRHKITKRGQNVTFRCDPISEHNRLYWYRQTLGQGPEFLTYFQNEAQLEKSRLLSDRFSAERPKGSFSTLEIQRTEQGDSAMYLCASSQQGGTEAFFGQGTRLTVV.

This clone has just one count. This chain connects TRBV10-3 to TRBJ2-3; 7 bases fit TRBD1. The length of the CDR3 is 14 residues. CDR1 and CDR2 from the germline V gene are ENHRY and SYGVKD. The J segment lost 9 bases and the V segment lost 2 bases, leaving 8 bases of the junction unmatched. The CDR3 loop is CAISEVLGGVTQYF. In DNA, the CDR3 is TGTGCCATCAGTGAGGTCCTAGGGGGCGTAACGCAGTATTTT.

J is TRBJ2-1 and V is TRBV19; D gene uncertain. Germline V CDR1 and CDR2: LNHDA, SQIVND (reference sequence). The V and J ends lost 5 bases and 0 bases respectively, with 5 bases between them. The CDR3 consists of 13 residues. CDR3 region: CASSADSYNEQFF. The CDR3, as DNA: TGTGCCAGTAGTGCAGACTCCTACAATGAGCAGTTCTTC.

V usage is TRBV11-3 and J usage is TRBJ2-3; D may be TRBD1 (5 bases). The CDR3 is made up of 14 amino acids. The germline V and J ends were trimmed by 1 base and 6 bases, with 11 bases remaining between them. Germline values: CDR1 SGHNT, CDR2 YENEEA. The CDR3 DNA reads TGTGCCAGCAGCTTAGGGGGCGAGTTGGATACGCAGTATTTT. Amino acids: CASSLGGELDTQYF.

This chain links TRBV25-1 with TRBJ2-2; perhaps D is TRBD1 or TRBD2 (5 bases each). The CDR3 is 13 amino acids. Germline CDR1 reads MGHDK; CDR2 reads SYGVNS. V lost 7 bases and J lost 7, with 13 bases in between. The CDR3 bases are TGTGCCAGCATCCGATCTGGGGGCGGGGAGCTGTTTTTT. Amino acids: CASIRSGGGELFF.